The 5 T cell receptor beta chains reported below all come from one sample, sequenced in a study of shared clonotypes between healthy human individuals. Produced via immunoSEQ multiplex PCR; TCRdb's table is partial and in-frame only. The sample lists about 1,500,000 clones, roughly 96% occurring once. What was sequenced was naive CD4+ T cells sorted from blood. Documented subset: CD45RA+ positively selected. These receptors were taken from a man younger than 40 in good health.

This sequence joins TRBV10-3 and TRBJ2-2, with D unresolved. The CDR3 runs to 15 residues. The ends were cut back, 7 bases at V and 7 bases at J, with 19 bases in the middle. Germline CDR1 ENHRY, CDR2 SYGVKD. The CDR3 DNA sequence: TGTGCCATCAAACGAGGCCAGGCCGTCGGCGGGGAGCTGTTTTTT. It specifies CAIKRGQAVGGELFF.

This clone was recorded only once. One junction end disagrees with the germline gene, perhaps due to a read error. The chain carries TRBV2 and TRBJ2-7; either TRBD1 or TRBD2 may fit D (6 bases each). This CDR3 comprises 15 residues. CDR1 is SNHLY and CDR2 is FYNNEI in the germline V gene. CDR3 nucleotide sequence: TGTGCCAGCAGTGACTCGGGGGCGCTTTCCTTCGAGCAGTACTTC. As protein: CASSDSGALSFEQYF.

This chain links TRBV29-1 with TRBJ2-7, with TRBD1 matching 11 bases. CDR1 SQVTM and CDR2 ANQGSEA come from the germline V gene. This CDR3 region has 20 residues. The J segment lost 0 bases and the V segment lost 7 bases, leaving 23 bases of the junction unmatched. Here the CDR3 DNA reads TGCAGCGCTCTGACCTGGACAGGGGGCGCCCAGGAGGCCCCCTCCTACGAGCAGTACTTC. It specifies CSALTWTGGAQEAPSYEQYF.

This chain joins TRBV7-2 and TRBJ2-7; D ambiguous. This CDR3 is 15 amino acids long. Deletions cut 1 base from V and 6 bases from J, with 16 bases between. CDR1 is SGHTA and CDR2 is FQGNSA in the germline V gene. As DNA, the CDR3 is TGTGCCAGCAGCTTAGATTCTGGCTACTCTTTCGAGCAGTACTTC. The encoded protein is CASSLDSGYSFEQYF.

A word on this clone: This sample also contains other DNA sequences that code for the same CDR3. The chain recombines TRBV28 with TRBJ2-1; D not resolved. CDR3 length: 12 amino acids. Germline V gene sequence: CDR1 MDHEN, CDR2 SYDVKM. The V gene lost 4 bases and the J gene lost 7 bases, with 8 bases spanning the gap. For the CDR3, the DNA is TGTGCCAGCAGTTGGACGGTAAATGAGCAGTTCTTC. It is translated as CASSWTVNEQFF.